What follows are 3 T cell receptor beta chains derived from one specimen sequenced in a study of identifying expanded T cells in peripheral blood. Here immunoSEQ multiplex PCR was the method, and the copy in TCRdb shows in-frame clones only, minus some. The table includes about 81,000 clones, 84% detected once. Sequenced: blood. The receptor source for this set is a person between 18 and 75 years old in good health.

Here the CDR3 reads CASSLGGLIGNEQFF. The CDR3 nucleotides read TGTGCCAGCAGCTTGGGGGGACTAATTGGAAATGAGCAGTTCTTC. The chain recombines TRBV5-6 with TRBJ2-1, with 7 nucleotides matching TRBD2. J was trimmed by 7 bases and V by 0 bases; bases with no gene match: 7. CDR1 and CDR2 (germline): SGHDT, YYEEEE. The CDR3 totals 15 residues.

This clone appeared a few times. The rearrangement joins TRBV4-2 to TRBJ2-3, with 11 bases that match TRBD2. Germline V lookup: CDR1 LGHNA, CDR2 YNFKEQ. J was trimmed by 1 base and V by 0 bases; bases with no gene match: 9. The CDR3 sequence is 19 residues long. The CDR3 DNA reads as TGTGCCAGCAGCCAAGAGGGACTAGCGGCCCCGAGAGGCACAGATACGCAGTATTTT. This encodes CASSQEGLAAPRGTDTQYF.

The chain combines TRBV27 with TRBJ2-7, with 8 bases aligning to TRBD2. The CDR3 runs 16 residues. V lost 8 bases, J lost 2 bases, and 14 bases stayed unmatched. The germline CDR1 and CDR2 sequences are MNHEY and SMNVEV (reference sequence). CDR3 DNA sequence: TGTGCCAGCGGTCCCATAGCGGGGTCACTTGCCTACGAGCAGTACTTC. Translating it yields CASGPIAGSLAYEQYF.